Each of the 9 T cell receptor beta chains below was sequenced from the same sample in a study of T-cell memory formation after mild COVID-19. MiXCR, applied by TCRdb to the 5' RACE reads, yields one record per CDR3 protein. The data hold some 82,000 distinct CDR3 sequences, with roughly 12% observed a single time. The material sequenced was PBMCs or a T cell subset sorted from them (not recorded which). The receptors were sampled from a man between 18 and 29 years old who had mild COVID-19 (a few samples of this study predate the infection). Cell type and time point are not known.

The table lists this clonotype with a few counts. This chain uses TRBV5-1 with TRBJ1-1; 7 nucleotides line up with TRBD1. The length of the CDR3 is 16 residues. V lost 0 bases to trimming and J lost 4 bases; unmatched junction nucleotides: 9. CDR1 and CDR2 from the germline V gene are SGHRS and YFSETQ. The CDR3 nucleotides read TGCGCCAGCAGCTTGGTTGAGAGGGGGCATCTCACTGAAGCTTTCTTT. Translated, it gives CASSLVERGHLTEAFF.

This clonotype was counted ten times or more. CDR3 amino acids: CWRLRLRGETQYF. The CDR3 DNA follows: TGCTGGCGACTGAGGCTGAGGGGAGAGACCCAGTACTTC. The rearrangement joins TRBV29-1 to TRBJ2-5, with D perhaps TRBD1 or TRBD2 (5 bases each). This CDR3 spans 13 amino acids. Per germline, CDR1 SQVTM and CDR2 ANQGSEA.

The rearrangement joins TRBV7-9 to TRBJ1-2; 8 nucleotides align to TRBD1. The CDR3 has 13 residues. The V gene's germline CDR1 is SEHNR and CDR2 FQNEAQ (reference sequence). Losses at the gene ends were 10 bases for V and 3 bases for J; bases not matched to a gene: 7. CDR3: CATPDRVDYGYTF. The CDR3 nucleotides are TGTGCCACCCCGGACAGGGTGGACTATGGCTACACCTTC. Based on the CDR3 plus reference TRBV7-9 and TRBJ1-2, the full variable domain is DTGVSQNPRHKITKRGQNVTFRCDPISEHNRLYWYRQTLGQGPEFLTYFQNEAQLEKSRLLSDRFSAERPKGSFSTLEIQRTEQGDSAMYLCATPDRVDYGYTFGSGTRLTVV.

This clonotype occurred a few times. The rearrangement links TRBV4-2 to TRBJ2-5, with no clear D. CDR1 and CDR2 (germline): LGHNA, YNFKEQ. This CDR3 has 17 residues. The V and J ends lost 2 bases and 2 bases respectively, with 18 bases between them. CDR3: CASSQRFPPGTQETQYF. Here the CDR3 DNA reads TGTGCCAGCAGCCAAAGGTTCCCGCCGGGTACGCAAGAGACCCAGTACTTC.

This clonotype was picked up a small number of times. The chain joins TRBV2 to TRBJ2-6; TRBD2 is a possible D gene (6 bases). CDR3 length equals 17 residues. Between the trimmed V and J ends, which lost 8 bases and 0 bases, there was a span of 17 bases. The germline V gene encodes CDR1 SNHLY and CDR2 FYNNEI. The CDR3 protein is CASLPHGGVSGANVLTF. CDR3 DNA sequence: TGTGCCAGCCTGCCACACGGGGGAGTCTCTGGGGCCAACGTCCTGACTTTC.

This clonotype occurred once. This chain links TRBV6-5 with TRBJ2-7; possibly TRBD2 for D (5 bases). The ends were cut back, 11 bases at V and 3 bases at J, with 11 bases in the middle. The germline V gene encodes CDR1 MNHEY and CDR2 SVGAGI. The CDR3 is 11 residues long. CDR3 bases: TGTGCCTCGGGAAACTACTACGAGCAGTACTTC. Translated, it gives CASGNYYEQYF.

The table lists this clonotype with many counts. The chain uses TRBV5-4 and TRBJ2-1; TRBD2 aligns across 8 bases. J lost 5 bases, V lost 3 bases, and 4 bases had no gene match. Germline V lookup: CDR1 SGHNT, CDR2 YYREEE (reference sequence). The CDR3 is 14 amino acids. The CDR3 DNA reads as TGTGCCAGCAGCTGGGTAGCGGGGAACAATGAGCAGTTCTTC. This sequence encodes CASSWVAGNNEQFF.

This clonotype was counted a few times. This chain links TRBV11-2 with TRBJ2-5; possible D gene TRBD2, 7 bases. Trimming cost V 5 bases and J 3 bases, with 19 bases left between them. CDR3 size: 16 residues. Germline lookup yields CDR1 SGHAT and CDR2 FQNNGV. The CDR3 protein is CASSLPIGGQKETQYF. As DNA, the CDR3 is TGTGCCAGCAGCCTGCCGATCGGGGGGCAAAAAGAGACCCAGTACTTC.

This clonotype was found many times. V is TRBV29-1 and J is TRBJ2-7, with D maybe TRBD1 (6 bases). Germline CDR1 SQVTM, CDR2 ANQGSEA. This CDR3 is built from 13 residues. Trimming pared 3 bases from V and 5 bases from J, leaving 14 bases between. The CDR3 reads CSVDLGQTHEQYF. In DNA form, the CDR3 reads TGCAGCGTTGACCTCGGACAGACTCACGAGCAGTACTTC.